Below, 25 T cell receptor beta chains from the same sample are listed, as sequenced in a study of OX40 agonist ivuxolimab in advanced cancers. The protocol was immunoSEQ multiplex PCR, while the TCRdb copy is restricted to in-frame clones and leaves out a portion. The top ten clones hold roughly 0.66% of a sample with approximately 99,000 clones, around 90% of them seen once. Sequences were derived from CD4+ or CD8+ T cells sorted from blood, sampled in a trial of the OX40 agonist ivuxolimab. All receptors derive from an adult with an advanced solid tumor such as melanoma, head and neck, liver or kidney cancer.

This sequence joins TRBV5-1 and TRBJ2-3; D unresolved. Germline CDR1 is SGHRS and CDR2 is YFSETQ. The V and J ends lost 3 bases and 7 bases respectively, with 12 bases between them. The CDR3 extends over 13 amino acids. The CDR3 loop is CASSSGTANTQYF. CDR3 DNA: TGCGCCAGCAGCTCAGGAACGGCGAATACGCAGTATTTT.

The J gene is TRBJ1-6, the V gene TRBV19, with TRBD1 matching 7 bases. The germline gives CDR1 LNHDA, CDR2 SQIVND (reference sequence). V trimming: 6 bases; J trimming: 7 bases; junction bases outside the gene matches: 6. CDR3 length: 14 amino acids. The CDR3, as DNA: TGTGCCAGTAGGGGGACAGTAGAAAATTCACCCCTCCACTTT. Translation: CASRGTVENSPLHF.

The V gene is TRBV30, the J gene TRBJ1-1; D is unresolved. V lost 8 bases to trimming and J lost 1 base, with 11 bases between them. The CDR3 runs to 12 residues. Per germline, CDR1 GTSNPN and CDR2 SVGIG (reference sequence). CDR3 residues: CAGRRGNTEAFF. As DNA, the CDR3 is TGTGCCGGCCGGCGGGGGAACACTGAAGCTTTCTTT. Using reference TRBV30 and TRBJ1-1 for the parts outside the CDR3, the full variable domain is SQTIHQWPATLVQPVGSPLSLECTVEGTSNPNLYWYRQAAGRGLQLLFYSVGIGQISSEVPQNLSASRPQDRQFILSSKKLLLSDSGFYLCAGRRGNTEAFFGQGTRLTVV.

The rearrangement links TRBV5-6 to TRBJ1-5; D is possibly TRBD1 (6 bases). Trimming removed 4 bases from V and 0 bases from J, with 8 bases in between. CDR1 and CDR2 (germline): SGHDT, YYEEEE. The CDR3 has 14 residues. CDR3: CASSETGSNQPQHF. The CDR3 DNA follows: TGTGCCAGCAGCGAGACAGGTAGCAATCAGCCCCAGCATTTT.

This clone came up a few times. The J gene is TRBJ1-2, the V gene TRBV20-1; no definite D call. CDR3 length: 10 residues. From germline, CDR1 is DFQATT and CDR2 SNEGSKA (reference sequence). The V end lost 3 bases, the J end lost 4 bases, and 3 bases lay between the germline ends. The CDR3 DNA reads as TGCAGTGCTAGCTTCTATGGCTACACCTTC. Its translation: CSASFYGYTF.

V is TRBV9 and J is TRBJ2-3, with 7 positions matching TRBD2. This CDR3 contains 16 residues. The V gene's germline CDR1 is SGDLS and CDR2 YYNGEE. The junction had 10 bases not matched to a gene; V was cut back by 4 bases and J by 2 bases. Here the CDR3 DNA reads TGTGCCAGCAGCCCGCGAGGCGGGGGATACACAGATACGCAGTATTTT. This gives the protein CASSPRGGGYTDTQYF. The whole variable domain, filled in from reference TRBV9 and TRBJ2-3, reads DSGVTQTPKHLITATGQRVTLRCSPRSGDLSVYWYQQSLDQGLQFLIQYYNGEERAKGNILERFSAQQFPDLHSELNLSSLELGDSALYFCASSPRGGGYTDTQYFGPGTRLTVL.

V is TRBV19 and J is TRBJ2-7; 9 bases fit TRBD1. V shed 6 bases, J shed 0 bases, and the junction held 0 bases outside the gene matches. From germline, CDR1 is LNHDA and CDR2 SQIVND (reference sequence). The CDR3 covers 13 residues. CDR3 DNA: TGTGCCAGTAGGGGACAGGGCTCCTACGAGCAGTACTTC. Translating gives CASRGQGSYEQYF.

This chain connects TRBV7-9 to TRBJ2-7, with D perhaps matching TRBD1 (7 bases). The CDR3 has 14 residues. Germline CDR1 and CDR2: SEHNR and FQNEAQ (reference sequence). Between the trimmed V and J ends, which lost 5 bases and 6 bases, there was a span of 17 bases. CDR3 sequence reads: CASSTAGQPLEQYF. DNA of the CDR3: TGTGCCAGCAGCACCGCGGGACAGCCCCTCGAGCAGTACTTC.

This sequence joins TRBV6-1 and TRBJ2-7; D ambiguous. The CDR3 is 14 amino acids. CDR1 is MNHNS, CDR2 SASEGT, per germline. V was shortened by 5 bases and J by 0 bases, with 11 bases between the two germline ends. The CDR3 coding sequence is TGTGCCAGCAGTATGGGCCTCAGCTCCTACGAGCAGTACTTC. Its translation: CASSMGLSSYEQYF.

The rearrangement links TRBV5-1 to TRBJ2-7; D not certain. This CDR3 has 15 amino acids. Germline V gives CDR1 SGHRS, CDR2 YFSETQ. V lost 0 bases and J lost 0, with 10 bases in between. The CDR3 loop is CASSLASISSYEQYF. The CDR3 DNA reads TGCGCCAGCAGCTTGGCTTCTATTAGCTCCTACGAGCAGTACTTC.

This chain connects TRBV7-2 to TRBJ1-3; no clear D. Germline CDR1 is SGHTA and CDR2 is FQGNSA. This CDR3 is built from 15 residues. With 3 bases removed from V and 2 bases from J, the gap between germline ends came to 11 bases. CDR3 amino acids: CASSLSLGAGNTIYF. DNA of the CDR3: TGTGCCAGCAGCTTGTCTCTCGGGGCTGGAAACACCATATATTTT.

This chain's CDR3 is CASSPRDRGGEKLFF. CDR3 DNA: TGTGCCAGCAGCCCCCGCGATCGGGGGGGTGAAAAACTGTTTTTT. The chain has TRBV4-2 and TRBJ1-4; TRBD1 might be the D (5 bases). Trimming shortened V by 4 bases and J by 7 bases, and 16 bases separated the two germline ends. The CDR3 contains 15 residues. Germline lookup yields CDR1 LGHNA and CDR2 YNFKEQ.

The J gene is TRBJ2-2, the V gene TRBV7-9, with D maybe TRBD2 (6 bases). CDR1 and CDR2 (germline): SEHNR, FQNEAQ (reference sequence). CDR3 size: 14 residues. The V and J ends lost 4 bases and 6 bases respectively, with 12 bases between them. The CDR3 DNA reads as TGTGCCAGCAGCTCCTCCTCTAGCGCCGGGGAGCTGTTTTTT. This codes for CASSSSSSAGELFF.

The chain links TRBV18 to TRBJ2-5; 9 bases are shared with TRBD1. The germline V gene encodes CDR1 KGHSH and CDR2 LQKENI. V trimming: 6 bases; J trimming: 4 bases; junction bases outside the gene matches: 6. This CDR3 region has 14 residues. As DNA, the CDR3 is TGTGCCAGCTCGCTAGGGACAGGGAGAGAGACCCAGTACTTC. It is translated as CASSLGTGRETQYF.

The chain is built from TRBV30 and TRBJ2-1; 7 bases line up with TRBD2. V dropped 3 bases and J dropped 2; count of bases not matched to a gene: 7. CDR3 length: 15 residues. Germline CDR1 GTSNPN, CDR2 SVGIG (reference sequence). Written as DNA, the CDR3 is TGTGCCTGGAGACCCCGCGGGAGACCCTACAATGAGCAGTTCTTC. Protein: CAWRPRGRPYNEQFF.

V usage is TRBV14 and J usage is TRBJ2-5, with a tentative D call TRBD2 (5 bases). The germline gives CDR1 SGHDN, CDR2 FVKESK. The V and J ends lost 4 bases and 7 bases respectively, with 19 bases between them. The CDR3 has 15 residues. The CDR3 coding sequence is TGTGCCAGCAGCCCGGACTTACCCCCATTGGGGACCCAGTACTTC. It codes for CASSPDLPPLGTQYF.

As concerns this clone: At one boundary the junction diverges from the germline segment, which might be a read error. The chain joins TRBV30 to TRBJ1-5, with D unclear. Germline-derived CDR1 and CDR2 are GTSNPN and SVGIG (reference sequence). The CDR3 sequence is 13 residues long. CDR3 in amino acids: CAMGGRGNQPQHF. The CDR3 DNA reads TGCGCCATGGGAGGCCGTGGCAATCAGCCCCAGCATTTT.

This sequence joins TRBV18 and TRBJ1-4; no reliable D call. Germline CDR1 is KGHSH and CDR2 is LQKENI. Deletions cut 2 bases from V and 5 bases from J, with 12 bases between. This CDR3 contains 15 residues. This CDR3 is CASSPALTANEKLFF. In DNA form, the CDR3 reads TGTGCCAGCTCACCAGCCCTTACAGCGAATGAAAAACTGTTTTTT.

The chain employs TRBV7-2 and TRBJ2-1, with 7 bases lining up with TRBD2. The CDR3 contains 17 residues. The germline CDR1 and CDR2 sequences are SGHTA and FQGNSA. The V gene end was trimmed by 2 bases and the J gene end by 7 bases; junction bases not matched to a gene: 14. The CDR3 is CASSLTPSGANWNEQFF. Here the CDR3 DNA reads TGTGCCAGCAGCTTAACCCCTAGCGGTGCAAATTGGAATGAGCAGTTCTTC.

The CDR3 nucleotides read TGCGCCAGCAGCTTGGCGCGGGGCCCTAGGGAAAAACTGTTTTTT. Translating it yields CASSLARGPREKLFF. V gene TRBV5-1 combines with J gene TRBJ1-4; TRBD1 is a possible D gene (5 bases). The CDR3 spans 15 residues. V was shortened by 0 bases and J by 8 bases, with 14 bases between the two germline ends. CDR1 is SGHRS and CDR2 is YFSETQ in the germline V gene.

This clone was counted a single time. This sequence joins TRBV11-3 and TRBJ1-3; 7 bases fit TRBD1. Germline CDR1 reads SGHNT; CDR2 reads YENEEA. J lost 2 bases, V lost 4 bases, and 5 bases had no gene match. The CDR3 covers 15 residues. The CDR3 sequence: CASSSTDRAGNTIYF. CDR3 nucleotide sequence: TGTGCCAGCAGCTCCACCGACAGGGCTGGAAACACCATATATTTT.

The J gene is TRBJ1-5, the V gene TRBV6-5; 10 positions agree with TRBD1. This CDR3 region has 15 residues. The germline CDR1 and CDR2 sequences are MNHEY and SVGAGI. Trimming at V came to 9 bases and at J to 2 bases, leaving 7 bases not matched to a gene. CDR3 nucleotides: TGTGCCAGTGCGGACAGGGGGTTTGGCAATCAGCCCCAGCATTTT. This codes for CASADRGFGNQPQHF.

This chain uses TRBV18 with TRBJ1-1, with D possibly matching TRBD1 (6 bases). Between the trimmed V and J ends, which lost 3 bases and 2 bases, there was a span of 10 bases. This CDR3 region has 14 residues. Germline CDR1 is KGHSH and CDR2 is LQKENI. Here the CDR3 DNA reads TGTGCCAGCTCACCCGGGACACATAACACTGAAGCTTTCTTT. This encodes CASSPGTHNTEAFF. Variable domain in full (rest from reference TRBV18 and TRBJ1-1): NAGVMQNPRHLVRRRGQEARLRCSPMKGHSHVYWYRQLPEEGLKFMVYLQKENIIDESGMPKERFSAEFPKEGPSILRIQQVVRGDSAAYFCASSPGTHNTEAFFGQGTRLTVV.

The V and J genes are TRBV7-8 and TRBJ2-5; 9 bases align to TRBD1. Germline CDR1 is SGHVS and CDR2 is FQNEAQ. The CDR3 covers 14 residues. The V segment lost 0 bases and the J segment 9 bases; nucleotides outside the gene matches: 5. The CDR3 here is CASSLATGGMSQYF. The CDR3 coding sequence is TGTGCCAGCAGCTTAGCGACAGGGGGGATGTCCCAGTACTTC.

This chain connects TRBV27 to TRBJ2-7, with 8 bases lining up with TRBD1. Per the germline V gene, CDR1 is MNHEY and CDR2 is SMNVEV (reference sequence). The CDR3 has 15 residues. J lost 1 base, V lost 2 bases, and 4 bases had no gene match. The chain's CDR3 is CASSLNRGSSYEQYF. CDR3 DNA: TGTGCCAGCAGTTTAAACAGGGGGAGTTCCTACGAGCAGTACTTC.